These 24 T cell receptor beta chains share one sample of origin, sequenced in a study of blood T cells in healthy people across ages. Then a second PCR, running about 6 to 11 cycles, was carried out with a sample-barcoded 5' primer and a J-beta primer mix. From the 5' RACE reads, TCRdb called clonotypes with MiXCR, one entry per CDR3 protein. The data hold roughly 830,000 distinct CDR3 sequences, with around 68% observed a single time. Sequenced: blood. The receptors were gathered from a man younger than 45 in good health.

The genes are TRBV5-1 and TRBJ1-2; TRBD1 is a possible D gene (5 bases). The CDR3 totals 14 residues. The germline V gene has CDR1 SGHRS and CDR2 YFSETQ. V was shortened by 4 bases and J by 6 bases, with 16 bases between the two germline ends. CDR3 nucleotides: TGCGCCAGCAGCCCGGGGAGGGAGGGACATGGCTACACCTTC. Amino acids: CASSPGREGHGYTF.

This chain links TRBV29-1 with TRBJ2-7; D not resolved. Germline V lookup: CDR1 SQVTM, CDR2 ANQGSEA. V was shortened by 3 bases and J by 7 bases, with 13 bases between the two germline ends. This CDR3 is 12 amino acids long. The DNA of the CDR3 is TGCAGCGTTGAGCAGAATTCGGATGAGCAGTACTTC. It specifies CSVEQNSDEQYF.

The chain recombines TRBV9 with TRBJ2-3; TRBD2 is a possible D gene (5 bases). Germline V gene sequence: CDR1 SGDLS, CDR2 YYNGEE. V dropped 0 bases and J dropped 4 bases, with 15 bases sitting between them. The CDR3 is made up of 16 amino acids. The CDR3 nucleotides are TGTGCCAGCAGCGTAGCTAATTGGCGGGCAGCAGATACGCAGTATTTT. This sequence encodes CASSVANWRAADTQYF.

The V call is TRBV3-1, the J call TRBJ1-1; tentative D call: TRBD1 (5 bases). Per germline, CDR1 LGHDT and CDR2 YNNKEL (reference sequence). The CDR3 covers 15 residues. Trimming removed 4 bases at V and 0 bases at J, with 12 bases between. The CDR3 bases are TGTGCCAGCAGCCGGCCGACAGACCTGAACACTGAAGCTTTCTTT. As protein: CASSRPTDLNTEAFF.

This clonotype was counted at least ten times. This chain connects TRBV2 to TRBJ1-4; 11 bases align to TRBD1. This CDR3 region has 16 residues. From germline, CDR1 is SNHLY and CDR2 FYNNEI. Germline trimming cut 6 bases from V and 4 bases from J; bases unmatched to any gene: 7. The CDR3 DNA is TGTGCCAGCAGGCGGACAGGGGGCCGGAGTAATGAAAAACTGTTTTTT. Protein: CASRRTGGRSNEKLFF.

The chain couples TRBV7-3 to TRBJ2-5; D might be TRBD1 (5 bases). V gave up 1 base and J gave up 11 bases, with 20 bases separating them. The CDR3 is made up of 15 amino acids. CDR1 and CDR2 (germline): SGHTA, FQGTGA. The CDR3 protein is CASSLSPQGSNEQYF. The CDR3 DNA follows: TGTGCCAGCAGCTTAAGTCCCCAGGGAAGCAATGAGCAGTACTTC.

The V call is TRBV12-3 or TRBV12-4, the J call TRBJ1-1; D might be TRBD1 (6 bases). This CDR3 is 14 amino acids long. V was trimmed by 6 bases and J by 4 bases, leaving 15 bases between them. DNA for the CDR3: TGTGCCAGCAGATATACAGGGAGCGGCACTGAAGCTTTCTTT. Residues: CASRYTGSGTEAFF.

The CDR3 nucleotides read TGTGCCTGGAGTGTAGCAGGGGTCACTGAAGCTTTCTTT. The encoded protein is CAWSVAGVTEAFF. The chain uses TRBV30 and TRBJ1-1; D is possibly TRBD1 (6 bases). Trimming took off 0 bases at V and 4 bases at J, with 9 bases between the two ends. This CDR3 region has 13 residues. Germline CDR1 and CDR2: GTSNPN and SVGIG (reference sequence).

This clonotype was detected only a few times. The CDR3 bases are TGTGCCATCACTAAGCAGGCCCACTTTCCCACCGGGGAGCTGTTTTTT. It codes for CAITKQAHFPTGELFF. This chain joins TRBV10-3 and TRBJ2-2, with D unclear. V lost 7 bases to trimming and J lost 4 bases, with 19 bases between them. From germline, CDR1 is ENHRY and CDR2 SYGVKD. The CDR3 spans 16 residues.

This rearrangement joins TRBV2 to TRBJ2-2; no clear D. The CDR3 has 13 residues. V lost 6 bases, J lost 1 base, and 6 bases lay in between. The germline V gene encodes CDR1 SNHLY and CDR2 FYNNEI. In DNA, the CDR3 is TGTGCCAGCAGAAGCCTGAACACCGGGGAGCTGTTTTTT. Translating it yields CASRSLNTGELFF.

This sequence joins TRBV20-1 and TRBJ2-7, with 8 bases matching TRBD2. The J call is in doubt because the DNA end fits TRBJ2-5 better. This CDR3 has 14 amino acids. Germline-derived CDR1 and CDR2 are DFQATT and SNEGSKA (reference sequence). Here the CDR3 reads CSARLAGIRETQYF. The CDR3 nucleotides read TGCAGTGCCCGGTTAGCGGGGATCCGAGAGACCCAGTACTTC.

The V gene is TRBV30, the J gene TRBJ2-7, with a tentative D call TRBD1 (6 bases). Trimming pared 1 base from V and 7 bases from J, leaving 8 bases between. Germline lookup yields CDR1 GTSNPN and CDR2 SVGIG (reference sequence). The CDR3 runs 11 residues. The chain's CDR3 is CAWSDDREQYF. The DNA for the CDR3 is TGTGCCTGGAGTGACGACAGGGAGCAGTACTTC. Full variable domain (outside the CDR3, taken from reference TRBV30 and TRBJ2-7): SQTIHQWPATLVQPVGSPLSLECTVEGTSNPNLYWYRQAAGRGLQLLFYSVGIGQISSEVPQNLSASRPQDRQFILSSKKLLLSDSGFYLCAWSDDREQYFGPGTRLTVT.

The V call is TRBV19, the J call TRBJ2-4, with 9 positions matching TRBD1. The length of the CDR3 is 13 residues. With 5 bases clipped from V and 8 bases from J, the junction kept 4 bases outside the gene matches. From germline, CDR1 is LNHDA and CDR2 SQIVND (reference sequence). CDR3 protein: CASSSGQGYIQYF. The CDR3 nucleotides read TGTGCCAGTAGTTCGGGACAGGGATACATTCAGTACTTC.

This clonotype was seen more than once but under ten times. This chain uses TRBV12-5 with TRBJ2-3; 7 bases map to TRBD2. There are 13 residues in the CDR3. V gave up 7 bases and J gave up 4 bases; unmatched junction bases: 5. CDR1 is LGHNT, CDR2 FRNRAP, per germline. In nucleotides, the CDR3 is TGTGCTAGTGCCCCGGGGGGAGCAGATACGCAGTATTTT. Amino acids: CASAPGGADTQYF.

V is TRBV5-1 and J is TRBJ1-4; the match to TRBD1 covers 9 bases. The germline gives CDR1 SGHRS, CDR2 YFSETQ. The CDR3 covers 16 residues. V shed 0 bases, J shed 4 bases, and the junction held 4 bases outside the gene matches. The CDR3 here is CASSLAGTGLNEKLFF. DNA of the CDR3: TGCGCCAGCAGCTTGGCCGGGACAGGGCTTAATGAAAAACTGTTTTTT.

The CDR3 region is CAIRSGTGDYGYTF. Here the CDR3 DNA reads TGTGCCATCAGATCCGGGACAGGGGACTATGGCTACACCTTC. The chain has TRBV10-3 and TRBJ1-2, with 10 bases aligning to TRBD1. Germline assignment: CDR1 ENHRY and CDR2 SYGVKD. The CDR3 covers 14 residues. V dropped 6 bases and J dropped 3; count of bases not matched to a gene: 4.

The chain joins TRBV14 to TRBJ1-2, with D possibly TRBD1 on 6 matching bases. From germline, CDR1 is SGHDN and CDR2 FVKESK. The ends were cut back, 3 bases at V and 8 bases at J, with 16 bases in the middle. The length of the CDR3 is 14 residues. CDR3 bases: TGTGCCAGCAGCCACGGTGCCTCAGGGGTCGGCTACACCTTC. As protein: CASSHGASGVGYTF.

The chain uses TRBV6-5 and TRBJ2-5; weak D call: TRBD2 (6 bases). Between the trimmed V and J ends, which lost 5 bases and 7 bases, there was a span of 17 bases. This CDR3 has 14 amino acids. Germline V gene sequence: CDR1 MNHEY, CDR2 SVGAGI. The CDR3 protein is CASSTGLLASTQYF. The DNA for the CDR3 is TGTGCCAGCAGTACGGGACTGCTCGCGTCGACCCAGTACTTC.

The rearrangement joins TRBV20-1 to TRBJ2-5, with 12 nucleotides matching TRBD2. Germline V gene sequence: CDR1 DFQATT, CDR2 SNEGSKA (reference sequence). Trimming at V came to 7 bases and at J to 11 bases, leaving 2 bases not matched to a gene. This CDR3 contains 10 residues. The CDR3 DNA sequence: TGCAGTGTTCTAGCGGGGGGGCAGTACTTC. It encodes CSVLAGGQYF.

The CDR3 loop reads CASSPSGGRLYEQYF. The CDR3 DNA is TGTGCCAGCAGTCCTTCAGGGGGGCGCCTCTACGAGCAGTACTTC. The chain combines TRBV7-3 with TRBJ2-7; D perhaps matches TRBD1 (7 bases). Germline CDR1 SGHTA, CDR2 FQGTGA. The CDR3 loop spans 15 amino acids. With 6 bases removed from V and 3 bases from J, the gap between germline ends came to 18 bases. Looking up the rest from reference TRBV7-3 and TRBJ2-7 gives the full variable domain: GAGVSQTPSNKVTEKGKYVELRCDPISGHTALYWYRQSLGQGPEFLIYFQGTGAADDSGLPNDRFFAVRPEGSVSTLKIQRTERGDSAVYLCASSPSGGRLYEQYFGPGTRLTVT.

This chain uses TRBV3-1 with TRBJ2-1; 8 positions match TRBD1. CDR1 is LGHDT, CDR2 YNNKEL, per germline (reference sequence). V lost 7 bases and J lost 7; bases outside the gene matches: 12. This CDR3 spans 15 amino acids. The CDR3 loop reads CASTTTHRQGNEQFF. Written as DNA, the CDR3 is TGTGCCAGCACCACAACCCATAGACAGGGGAATGAGCAGTTCTTC.

This rearrangement joins TRBV7-3 to TRBJ2-3, with TRBD2 matching over 12 bases. CDR1 SGHTA and CDR2 FQGTGA come from the germline V gene. CDR3 length: 17 amino acids. Trimming at V came to 2 bases and at J to 4 bases, leaving 7 bases not matched to a gene. This chain's CDR3 is CASSLVASSGGADTQYF. The CDR3 DNA reads as TGTGCCAGCAGCTTAGTCGCCTCTAGCGGGGGGGCAGATACGCAGTATTTT.

The sample holds a few counts of this clonotype. The chain couples TRBV20-1 to TRBJ1-1, with TRBD1 as a possible D gene (5 bases). Germline V gene lookup returns CDR1 DFQATT and CDR2 SNEGSKA (reference sequence). The CDR3 has 12 amino acids. With 3 bases removed from V and 4 bases from J, the gap between germline ends came to 9 bases. This CDR3 is CSASRQSTEAFF. The CDR3 nucleotides read TGCAGTGCTAGCCGACAGTCCACTGAAGCTTTCTTT.

J is TRBJ2-2 and V is TRBV28, with 11 bases aligning to TRBD1. CDR3 length: 15 residues. In germline, CDR1 is MDHEN, CDR2 SYDVKM. The V gene end was trimmed by 2 bases and the J gene end by 7 bases; junction bases not matched to a gene: 3. CDR3 nucleotides: TGTGCCAGCAGTTTAGGGGGACAGGGGGACGGGGAGCTGTTTTTT. It specifies CASSLGGQGDGELFF.